This T cell receptor (beta chain) comes out of a study of blood T cell repertoires in COVID-19. Sequenced by immunoSEQ multiplex PCR; TCRdb stores in-frame clones only, minus some. There are 95,000 to 150,000 clones in the sample; roughly four fifths occur only once, and 4.5% lies in the top ten. V lost 4 bases and J 5 bases, leaving 16 bases between the germline ends. This CDR3 is 14 amino acids long. CDR1 is SGHKS and CDR2 is YYEKEE in the germline V gene (reference sequence). This clonotype originated in a woman in her 70s with acute or convalescent COVID-19. The V and J genes are TRBV5-5 and TRBJ2-7; tentatively, D is TRBD2 (5 bases). Sequencing used peripheral blood. This CDR3 reads CASSQDSPLDEQYF. In nucleotides, the CDR3 is TGTGCCAGCAGCCAGGACTCCCCTTTAGACGAGCAGTACTTC.